This TCR beta chain was retrieved from a study of T-cell reconstitution after alpha-beta-depleted transplantation in children. The V end lost 0 bases, the J end lost 3 bases, and 15 bases lay between the germline ends. The CDR3 totals 16 residues. Germline V gene lookup returns CDR1 MNHEY and CDR2 SVGAGI. This clonotype was detected a few times. It was with unique molecular identifiers that the TCRbeta library was prepared. TCRdb re-called the PCR reads with MiXCR, one entry per CDR3 protein. The table includes some 550,000 distinct CDR3 sequences, around 20% detected once. Sample: PBMCs from the stem cell graft donor, taken from the stem cell graft. This sequence was found in a human donor who donated a stem cell graft to a child with acute lymphoblastic leukemia. V usage is TRBV6-5 and J usage is TRBJ2-7, with a tentative D call TRBD2 (5 bases). CDR3: CASSYSRLAPDYEQYF. The CDR3 DNA reads as TGTGCCAGCAGTTACTCGAGGCTAGCTCCGGACTACGAGCAGTACTTC.